This record concerns one T cell receptor (beta chain) sequence. The data were taken from a study of a mutant IDH1 vaccine in newly diagnosed glioma. On the study more broadly: Most had both radiotherapy and temozolomide beforehand; others had only one.

Germline loops: CDR1 SNHLY, CDR2 FYNNEI. V shed 9 bases and J 0 bases; nucleotides not matched to a gene: 10. This CDR3 is built from 16 residues. Time point indicated: baseline, week 1 (first vaccination visit). Treatment meaning: pre-vaccination baseline after standard-of-care therapy. Profiling relied on immunoSEQ multiplex PCR, and the TCRdb table lists in-frame clones only, not all of them. The repertoire holds 75,000 to 100,000 clones, with 82% as singletons. This sequence originates from a middle-aged man with glioma. Some clones in this sample may be carry-over from other donors' samples. The sequenced sample was PBMCs, obtained from a glioma patient treated with radiotherapy, temozolomide or both. This chain links TRBV2 with TRBJ2-4; 8 bases match TRBD1. The CDR3 spells CASSRQGALAKNIQYF. CDR3 nucleotide sequence: TGTGCCAGTTCAAGGCAGGGGGCATTAGCCAAAAACATTCAGTACTTC.